This TCR beta chain originates from a study of blood T cells in healthy people across ages. A second PCR, run for roughly 7 to 12 cycles, used a sample-barcoded 5' primer plus a J-beta primer mix. A template-switch adaptor with 12 random nucleotides tagged each cDNA molecule. TCRdb independently ran MiXCR on the 5' RACE reads; one entry per CDR3 protein. The sample has approximately 780,000 distinct CDR3 sequences, roughly 24% seen once. Germline-derived CDR1 and CDR2 are MNHEY and SMNVEV (reference sequence). Trimming took off 8 bases at V and 6 bases at J, with 23 bases between the two ends. CDR3 length: 16 residues. The data also belong to a second study, concerning T cells of mothers and their children. From that study: Three healthy Caucasian mothers and their six children donated.

The sequencing input was blood. The origin of this receptor is a boy aged 5-17 years in good health. The chain links TRBV27 to TRBJ2-1, with D perhaps being TRBD1 or TRBD2 (6 bases each). The CDR3 nucleotides read TGTGCCAGCGACCCGGTTTTGGGGGGCCGGGGCAATGAGCAGTTCTTC. This encodes CASDPVLGGRGNEQFF.